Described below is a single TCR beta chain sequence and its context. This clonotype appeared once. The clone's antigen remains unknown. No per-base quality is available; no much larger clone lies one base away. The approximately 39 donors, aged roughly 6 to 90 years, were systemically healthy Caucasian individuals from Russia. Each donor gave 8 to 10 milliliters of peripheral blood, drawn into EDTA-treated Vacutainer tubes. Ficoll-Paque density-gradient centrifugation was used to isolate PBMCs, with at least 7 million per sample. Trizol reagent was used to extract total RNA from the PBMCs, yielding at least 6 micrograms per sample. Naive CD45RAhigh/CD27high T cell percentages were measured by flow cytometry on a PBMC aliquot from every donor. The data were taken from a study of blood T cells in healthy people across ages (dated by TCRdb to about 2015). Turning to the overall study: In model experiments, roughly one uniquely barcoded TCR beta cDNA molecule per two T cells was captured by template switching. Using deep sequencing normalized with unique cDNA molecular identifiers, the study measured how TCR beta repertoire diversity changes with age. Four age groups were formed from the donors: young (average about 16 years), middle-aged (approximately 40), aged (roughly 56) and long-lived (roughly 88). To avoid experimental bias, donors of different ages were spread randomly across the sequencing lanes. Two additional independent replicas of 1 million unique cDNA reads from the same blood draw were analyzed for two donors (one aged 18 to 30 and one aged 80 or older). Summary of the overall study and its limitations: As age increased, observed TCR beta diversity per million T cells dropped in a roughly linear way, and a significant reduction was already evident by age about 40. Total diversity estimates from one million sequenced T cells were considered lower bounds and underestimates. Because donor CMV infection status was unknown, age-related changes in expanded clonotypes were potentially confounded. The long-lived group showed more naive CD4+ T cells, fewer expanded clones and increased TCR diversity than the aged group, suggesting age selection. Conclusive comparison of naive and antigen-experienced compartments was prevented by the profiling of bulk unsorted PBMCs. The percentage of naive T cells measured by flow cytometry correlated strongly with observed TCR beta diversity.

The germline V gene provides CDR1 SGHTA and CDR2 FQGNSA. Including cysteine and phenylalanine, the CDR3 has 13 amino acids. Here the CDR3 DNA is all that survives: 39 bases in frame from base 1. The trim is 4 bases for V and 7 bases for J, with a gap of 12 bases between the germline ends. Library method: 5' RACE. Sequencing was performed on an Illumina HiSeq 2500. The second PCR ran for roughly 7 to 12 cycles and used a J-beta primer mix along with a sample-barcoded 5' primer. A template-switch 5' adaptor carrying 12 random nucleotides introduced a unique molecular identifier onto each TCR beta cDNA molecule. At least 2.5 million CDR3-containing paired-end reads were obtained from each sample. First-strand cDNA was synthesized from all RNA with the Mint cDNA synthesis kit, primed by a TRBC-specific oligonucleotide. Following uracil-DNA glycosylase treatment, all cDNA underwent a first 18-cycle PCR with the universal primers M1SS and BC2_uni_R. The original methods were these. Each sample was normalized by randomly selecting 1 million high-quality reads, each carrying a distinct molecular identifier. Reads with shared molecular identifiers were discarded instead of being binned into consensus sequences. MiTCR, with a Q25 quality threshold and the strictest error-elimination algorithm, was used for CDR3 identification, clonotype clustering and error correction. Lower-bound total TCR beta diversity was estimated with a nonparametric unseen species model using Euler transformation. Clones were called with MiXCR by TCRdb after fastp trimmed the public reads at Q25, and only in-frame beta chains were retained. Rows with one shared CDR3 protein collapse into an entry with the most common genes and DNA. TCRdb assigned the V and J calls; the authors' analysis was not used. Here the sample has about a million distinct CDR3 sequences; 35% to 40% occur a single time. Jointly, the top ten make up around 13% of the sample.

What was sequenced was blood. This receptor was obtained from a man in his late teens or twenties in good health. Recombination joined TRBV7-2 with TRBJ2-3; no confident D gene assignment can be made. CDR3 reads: CASSSAMENTQYF. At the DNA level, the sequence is TGTGCCAGCAGCTCAGCGATGGAGAATACGCAGTATTTT.